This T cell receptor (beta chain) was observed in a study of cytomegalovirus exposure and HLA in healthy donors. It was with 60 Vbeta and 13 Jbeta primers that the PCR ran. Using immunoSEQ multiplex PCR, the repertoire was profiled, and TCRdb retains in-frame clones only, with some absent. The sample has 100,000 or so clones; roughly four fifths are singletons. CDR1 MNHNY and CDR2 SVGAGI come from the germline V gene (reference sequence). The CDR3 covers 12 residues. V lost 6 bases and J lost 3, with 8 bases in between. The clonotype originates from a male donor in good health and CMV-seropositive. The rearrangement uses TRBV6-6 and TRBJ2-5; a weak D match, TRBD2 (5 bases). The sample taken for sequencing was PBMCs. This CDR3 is CASRDSEETQYF. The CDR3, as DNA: TGTGCCAGCAGGGACTCCGAAGAGACCCAGTACTTC.